This TCR beta chain stems from a study of blood T cell repertoires in COVID-19. About the research overall: The United States, Italy and Spain were the sources of the acute and convalescent COVID-19 samples. PBMCs, B-cell-depleted T cells, or T cells were the source of the cDNA or gDNA that made up the material.

Authors' data handling: Amplification of reference gene primers provided the estimated nucleated cell counts. This table comes from immunoSEQ multiplex PCR, and its TCRdb copy is limited to in-frame clones, with some not included. V, J and clone size are those of that table, while D and trimming were read from the DNA. This table has 45,000 to 70,000 clones, 82% appearing once. Looked up from germline, CDR1 is SGHAT and CDR2 is FQDESV (reference sequence). The trim removed 0 bases at V and 2 bases at J, leaving 4 bases unmatched. CDR3 length: 15 amino acids. The sequenced material came from peripheral blood. The chain couples TRBV11-1 to TRBJ2-7, with TRBD1 identical over 7 bases. This sequence was found in a woman aged 60-75 years with acute or convalescent COVID-19. CDR3 coding DNA: TGTGCCAGCAGCTTAGCCGGGACAGTAACCTACGAGCAGTACTTC. Residues: CASSLAGTVTYEQYF. The full variable domain, in which reference TRBV11-1 and TRBJ2-7 provide the parts outside the CDR3, is EAEVAQSPRYKITEKSQAVAFWCDPISGHATLYWYRQILGQGPELLVQFQDESVVDDSQLPKDRFSAERLKGVDSTLKIQPAELGDSAMYLCASSLAGTVTYEQYFGPGTRLTVT.